These 6 T cell receptor beta chains originate from one sample sequenced in a study of blood T cell repertoires in COVID-19 (dated by TCRdb to the early 2020s). The method was the immunoSEQ multiplex PCR assay. In TCRdb, the immuneACCESS table is reduced to in-frame sequences with V and J assigned. These tables do not hold every clone; where another copy was compared, an unresolved V gene accounts for under half, and the others remain unexplained. This sample holds tens of thousands of clones; under 85% were observed only once. In total, the top ten clones hold roughly 12% of the sample. Specimen: peripheral blood. The receptors derive from a human donor in a cohort sampled during active COVID-19.

The chain combines TRBV24-1 with TRBJ1-5; D remains unclear. Germline lookup yields CDR1 KGHDR and CDR2 SFDVKD. Trimming pared 12 bases from V and 3 bases from J, leaving 23 bases between. This CDR3 is 16 amino acids long. DNA for the CDR3: TGTGCCCCCCTTCACCTCATGAGCAGGAACAATCAGCCCCAGCATTTT. Protein product: CAPLHLMSRNNQPQHF.

This chain links TRBV7-6 with TRBJ2-1; 9 nucleotides line up with TRBD2. Germline V lookup: CDR1 SGHVS, CDR2 FNYEAQ. This CDR3 spans 15 amino acids. Trimming took 2 bases from V and 7 from J; bases not matched to a gene: 6. In DNA form, the CDR3 reads TGTGCCAGCAGCTTATGGCGGGGGGGCCGGAATGAGCAGTTCTTC. Protein product: CASSLWRGGRNEQFF.

The V and J genes are TRBV7-2 and TRBJ1-1; D might be TRBD1 (5 bases). CDR3 length: 15 residues. In germline, CDR1 is SGHTA, CDR2 FQGNSA. The V and J ends lost 3 bases and 7 bases respectively, with 18 bases between them. The CDR3 nucleotides are TGTGCCAGCAGCTTCCCGGGGGAGGAGACTCTTGAAGCTTTCTTT. Its protein is CASSFPGEETLEAFF.

This chain connects TRBV19 to TRBJ1-2; D is unclear. The CDR3 has 14 residues. The ends were cut back, 0 bases at V and 2 bases at J, with 7 bases in the middle. Per germline, CDR1 LNHDA and CDR2 SQIVND (reference sequence). In DNA, the CDR3 is TGTGCCAGTAGTATAGATGGGCTCAACTATGGCTACACCTTC. Translation gives CASSIDGLNYGYTF.

This clone was seen more than once but under ten times. This chain links TRBV6-5 with TRBJ2-1; the match to TRBD1 covers 11 bases. V lost 4 bases, J lost 5 bases, and 4 bases stayed unmatched. The CDR3 is made up of 15 amino acids. Germline assignment: CDR1 MNHEY and CDR2 SVGAGI. The chain's CDR3 is CASSFGTGGHNEQFF. CDR3 sequence (DNA): TGTGCCAGCAGTTTCGGGACAGGGGGTCACAATGAGCAGTTCTTC.

The count of this clone is one. The rearrangement links TRBV18 to TRBJ1-3; a weak D match, TRBD1 (5 bases). The V end was cut by 2 bases, the J end by 0 bases, with 20 bases between. This CDR3 is built from 19 residues. Germline V gene data show CDR1 as KGHSH and CDR2 as LQKENI. Written as DNA, the CDR3 is TGTGCCAGCTCACCAAAGGGCGGGGGTGGCCTTACCTCTGGAAACACCATATATTTT. Translated: CASSPKGGGGLTSGNTIYF.